This TCR beta chain came from a study of T cells after yellow fever vaccination. Points from the study as a whole: Boosting was followed by the reappearance of most primary-vaccination clones (under 97% CD4, 85% to 90% CD8).

This clonotype came up a few times. The antigen is not known. The CDR3 has 16 residues. Germline V gene data show CDR1 as DFQATT and CDR2 as SNEGSKA (reference sequence). Trimming left V 3 bases short and J 1 base short, with 18 bases between. Synthesis of TCR cDNA relied on 5'RACE template switching, which attached a universal primer site and UMIs. TCRdb reprocessed the 5' RACE reads via MiXCR and lists one record per CDR3 protein. The table lists about 400,000 distinct CDR3 sequences, 6% to 8% of them singletons, with over 14% in the top ten. The source material was PBMCs, sampled 5 days after the yellow fever booster vaccination. J is TRBJ2-5 and V is TRBV20-1; possible D gene TRBD2, 6 bases. This TCR was recovered from a man younger than 45 who received the YFV17D yellow fever vaccine. The CDR3 coding sequence is TGCAGTGCTAGTGGGTCTGTGGGACTTACCCAAGAGACCCAGTACTTC. Translated, it gives CSASGSVGLTQETQYF.